This T cell receptor beta chain was obtained from a study of identical twins. Study-wide findings and caveats: Recombination models fit unrelated individuals' TCR alpha sharing but underestimated twins'.

TCRdb passed the 5' RACE reads through MiXCR, listing each CDR3 protein once. The profile shows hundreds of thousands of distinct CDR3 sequences, around 6% of them singletons. As concerns this clonotype: The antigen is not known.

Germline loops: CDR1 MGHDK, CDR2 SYGVNS. This CDR3 has 13 residues. V gave up 7 bases and J gave up 8 bases, with 17 bases separating them. This receptor was identified in a man aged 18-30 years in good health. Sequences were obtained from naive T cells sorted from blood. The chain couples TRBV25-1 to TRBJ1-1, with a weak D call TRBD1 (5 bases). Here the CDR3 reads CASIGLGRGEAFF. CDR3 DNA: TGTGCCAGCATTGGCCTGGGGAGGGGCGAAGCTTTCTTT.